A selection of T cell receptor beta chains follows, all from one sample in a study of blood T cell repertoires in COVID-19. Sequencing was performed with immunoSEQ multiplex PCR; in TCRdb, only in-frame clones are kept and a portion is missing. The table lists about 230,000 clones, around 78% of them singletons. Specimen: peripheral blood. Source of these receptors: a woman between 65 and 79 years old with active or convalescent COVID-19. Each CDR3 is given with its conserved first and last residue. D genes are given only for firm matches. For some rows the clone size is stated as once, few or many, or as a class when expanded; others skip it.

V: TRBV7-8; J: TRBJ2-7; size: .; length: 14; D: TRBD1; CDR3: CASSAGTGIYEQYF; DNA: TGTGCCAGCAGCGCGGGGACAGGGATCTACGAGCAGTACTTC
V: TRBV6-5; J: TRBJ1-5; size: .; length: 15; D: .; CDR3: CASSRTSDSNQPQHF; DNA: TGTGCCAGCAGCCGGACATCAGATAGCAATCAGCCCCAGCATTTT
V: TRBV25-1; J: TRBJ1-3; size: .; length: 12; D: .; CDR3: CASSVAGNTIYF; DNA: TGTGCCAGCAGTGTTGCGGGAAACACCATATATTTT
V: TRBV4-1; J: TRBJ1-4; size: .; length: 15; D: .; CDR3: CASSQDHRTNEKLFF; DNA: TGCGCCAGCAGCCAAGATCACAGAACTAATGAAAAACTGTTTTTT
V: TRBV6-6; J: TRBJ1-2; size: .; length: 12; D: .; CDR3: CASRQSNYGYTF; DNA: TGTGCCAGCAGGCAGTCCAACTATGGCTACACCTTC
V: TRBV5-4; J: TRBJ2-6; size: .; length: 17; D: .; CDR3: CASSFGGAVSGANVLTF; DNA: TGTGCCAGCAGCTTTGGGGGGGCGGTGTCTGGGGCCAACGTCCTGACTTTC
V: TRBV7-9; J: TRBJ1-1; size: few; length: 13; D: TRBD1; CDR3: CASSFTGGTEAFF; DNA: TGTGCCAGCAGCTTTACAGGGGGAACTGAAGCTTTCTTT
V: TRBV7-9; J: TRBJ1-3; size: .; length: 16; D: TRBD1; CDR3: CASSLLGGTAGNTIYF; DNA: TGTGCCAGCAGCTTATTAGGGGGGACAGCTGGAAACACCATATATTTT
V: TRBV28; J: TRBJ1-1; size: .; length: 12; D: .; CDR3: CASSPLNTEAFF; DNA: TGTGCCAGCAGTCCGTTGAACACTGAAGCTTTCTTT
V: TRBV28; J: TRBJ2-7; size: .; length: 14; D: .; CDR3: CASSLSPRNYEQYF; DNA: TGTGCCAGCAGTTTATCTCCTAGGAACTACGAGCAGTACTTC